A single sample gave rise to the 12 T cell receptor beta chains below, sequenced in a study of T cells in Graves' hyperthyroidism and ophthalmopathy (dated by TCRdb to about 2019). The library came from multiplex PCR. TCRdb names Illumina HiSeq 2000 as the instrument used. The TCR beta CDR3 regions were amplified from RNA transcripts. The TCR CDR3 was subjected to a first round of RT-PCR using the HTBI primer set and the Qiagen OneStep RT-PCR kit. TCRdb passed the public sequencing reads through fastp at Q25 and MiXCR, retaining productive beta sequences. Identical CDR3 proteins give one entry, which carries the most common genes and DNA. Within this sample are approximately 360,000 distinct CDR3 sequences, with roughly 25% of them counted one time only. Around 79% of the sample goes to the ten largest clones. Sequencing was performed on blood. These receptors all stem from a man in his forties or fifties with Graves' hyperthyroidism.

This clonotype has ten or more counts. V and J are TRBV3-1 and TRBJ2-7, with 8 nucleotides matching TRBD1. The J segment lost 6 bases and the V segment lost 1 base, leaving 8 bases of the junction unmatched. Germline V gene lookup returns CDR1 LGHDT and CDR2 YNNKEL (reference sequence). CDR3 length equals 15 residues. The CDR3 sequence: CASSQADRGASEQYF. CDR3 sequence (DNA): TGTGCCAGCAGCCAAGCCGACAGGGGAGCGTCCGAGCAGTACTTC.

The V call is TRBV29-1, the J call TRBJ2-3; weak D call: TRBD1 (6 bases). Per the germline V gene, CDR1 is SQVTM and CDR2 is ANQGSEA. V lost 8 bases and J 3 bases, leaving 18 bases between the germline ends. The CDR3 spans 14 residues. The CDR3 DNA sequence: TGCAGCTTGAGAGGCAGGGGATGGACAGATACGCAGTATTTT. Translated, it gives CSLRGRGWTDTQYF.

The V call is TRBV27, the J call TRBJ2-7, with 8 bases fitting TRBD2. Germline-derived CDR1 and CDR2 are MNHEY and SMNVEV (reference sequence). V lost 0 bases, J lost 5 bases, and 9 bases stayed unmatched. The CDR3 length is 16 residues. CDR3: CASSLSAGLAFHEQYF. In DNA form, the CDR3 reads TGTGCCAGCAGTTTATCCGCCGGACTAGCTTTCCACGAGCAGTACTTC.

This clonotype was seen only a few times. The CDR3 loop is CASSSGTDLKETQYF. The CDR3 DNA follows: TGTGCCAGCAGCTCCGGGACAGACTTGAAAGAGACCCAGTACTTC. The V and J genes are TRBV5-4 and TRBJ2-5; 7 bases align to TRBD1. J gave up 3 bases and V 3 bases, and 8 bases lay outside the gene matches. The CDR3 covers 15 residues. Germline assignment: CDR1 SGHNT and CDR2 YYREEE (reference sequence).

CDR3 in DNA: TGTGCCAGCAGCGTACGCACTAGCGAGTACAATGAGCAGTTCTTC. This gives the protein CASSVRTSEYNEQFF. This rearrangement joins TRBV9 to TRBJ2-1; 7 positions agree with TRBD2. V lost 1 base and J lost 4; bases outside the gene matches: 5. CDR1 is SGDLS and CDR2 is YYNGEE in the germline V gene. CDR3 length equals 15 residues.

The V and J genes are TRBV9 and TRBJ2-1, with unresolved D. Germline lookup yields CDR1 SGDLS and CDR2 YYNGEE. The CDR3 runs to 15 residues. V was trimmed by 3 bases and J by 0 bases, leaving 10 bases between them. In DNA form, the CDR3 reads TGTGCCAGCAGCGCAGACCTCCGCTCCTACAATGAGCAGTTCTTC. Protein product: CASSADLRSYNEQFF.

This clonotype was counted ten times or more. The J gene is TRBJ1-1, the V gene TRBV27, with 8 bases fitting TRBD1. The CDR3 loop spans 17 amino acids. Germline V gene sequence: CDR1 MNHEY, CDR2 SMNVEV (reference sequence). V dropped 7 bases and J dropped 4; count of bases not matched to a gene: 17. This CDR3 reads CASTKVPQGAMATEAFF. The CDR3 nucleotides read TGTGCCAGCACCAAGGTCCCTCAGGGGGCGATGGCCACTGAAGCTTTCTTT.

This clonotype occurred a few times. V usage is TRBV5-5 and J usage is TRBJ2-3; TRBD1 agrees at 8 bases. The CDR3 sequence is 13 residues long. Germline lookup yields CDR1 SGHKS and CDR2 YYEKEE (reference sequence). Trimming cost V 9 bases and J 5 bases; bases outside gene matches: 8. CDR3 in amino acids: CATTRGQGDTQYF. CDR3 in DNA: TGTGCCACCACCCGAGGACAGGGAGATACGCAGTATTTT.

This clonotype showed up many times. CDR3 amino acids: CASRRQVAGNYEQYF. CDR3 nucleotide sequence: TGTGCCAGCAGGAGACAGGTAGCGGGGAACTACGAGCAGTACTTC. The chain recombines TRBV6-1 with TRBJ2-7; 8 bases line up with TRBD2. CDR1 MNHNS and CDR2 SASEGT come from the germline V gene. CDR3 size: 15 residues. V was clipped by 6 bases and J by 3 bases; unmatched bases: 10.

The rearrangement links TRBV5-1 to TRBJ2-1; D is possibly TRBD1 (6 bases). Germline V lookup: CDR1 SGHRS, CDR2 YFSETQ. With 0 bases removed from V and 6 bases from J, the gap between germline ends came to 13 bases. The CDR3 consists of 15 residues. CDR3 nucleotides: TGCGCCAGCAGCTTGGCGGGACAACATACCAATGAGCAGTTCTTC. Protein product: CASSLAGQHTNEQFF. Full variable domain (remainder filled in from reference TRBV5-1 and TRBJ2-1): KAGVTQTPRYLIKTRGQQVTLSCSPISGHRSVSWYQQTPGQGLQFLFEYFSETQRNKGNFPGRFSGRQFSNSRSEMNVSTLELGDSALYLCASSLAGQHTNEQFFGPGTRLTVL.

This clonotype was seen repeatedly, ten times or more. The chain links TRBV11-2 to TRBJ2-1; 10 bases align to TRBD2. This CDR3 contains 15 residues. V lost 7 bases and J lost 10; bases outside the gene matches: 13. Germline V gene data show CDR1 as SGHAT and CDR2 as FQNNGV. The DNA for the CDR3 is TGTGCCAGCATCCAGTGGGGGGGTAGCGGGAGGGAGCAGTTCTTC. As protein: CASIQWGGSGREQFF.

CDR3 protein: CSASPGGAQTEAFF. CDR3 bases: TGCAGTGCTAGCCCCGGGGGGGCGCAAACTGAAGCTTTCTTT. The chain has TRBV20-1 and TRBJ1-1, with D possibly matching TRBD1 (6 bases). Per germline, CDR1 DFQATT and CDR2 SNEGSKA (reference sequence). The length of the CDR3 is 14 residues. V lost 3 bases to trimming and J lost 5 bases, with 16 bases between them.